Sequencing of this T cell receptor (beta chain) was carried out in a study of Graves' ophthalmopathy and Graves' hyperthyroidism. Notes on the study in general: With about 71% sensitivity and more than 72% specificity, the model predicted ophthalmopathy progression. Distinction of ophthalmopathy from stable hyperthyroidism by a 13-signature model reached 85% to 90% sensitivity and approximately 81% specificity.

About this clonotype itself: No antigen is known for it.

Germline trimming cut 1 base from V and 5 bases from J; bases unmatched to any gene: 14. CDR3 size: 19 residues. Germline CDR1 KGHSH, CDR2 LQKENI. For repertoire sequencing, the TCR beta CDR3 regions were amplified from RNA transcripts. The workflow started with a first-round RT-PCR run with HTBI primers and then moved on to a second-round multiplex PCR. TCRdb analysed the multiplex PCR reads with MiXCR anew, one entry per CDR3 protein. The sample shows fewer than 350,000 distinct CDR3 sequences, roughly a sixth of them seen only once. The sequence derives from an adult man with Graves' ophthalmopathy. The rearrangement uses TRBV18 and TRBJ1-6; 7 bases align to TRBD1. Sequencing used peripheral blood. The CDR3 region is CASSPLPVGTALDNSPLHF. The CDR3 region has the DNA TGTGCCAGCTCACCACTTCCGGTCGGGACAGCTCTTGATAATTCACCCCTCCACTTT.